Listed below are T cell receptor beta chains from one sample, sequenced in a study of shared clonotypes between healthy human individuals. TCRdb's table, derived via immunoSEQ multiplex PCR, lists solely in-frame clones and lacks some. The data hold about 480,000 clones, with less than 85% observed a single time. Sequenced sample: PBMCs. All receptors come from a woman aged 40 to 49 in good health. Some clones in this sample may be carry-over from other donors' samples. Each CDR3 is given with its conserved first and last residue. The D gene is left open where the match is weak. Size tells how often a clone was seen (once, few, many) or the class of an expanded clone, and some rows leave it out.

size,V,D,J,DNA,CDR3
-,TRBV5-1,TRBD2,TRBJ2-1,TGCGCCAGCAGCTTGCGTCCTAGCGGGGATCGCTCCTACAATGAGCAGTTCTTC,CASSLRPSGDRSYNEQFF
few,TRBV20-1,-,TRBJ2-7,TGCAGTGCTCTAGAAAACCCGGGGCAGTACTTC,CSALENPGQYF
-,TRBV7-2,-,TRBJ2-7,TGTGCCAGCAGTTTTTTATCCTCCTACGAGCAGTACTTC,CASSFLSSYEQYF
-,TRBV11-1,-,TRBJ2-4,TGTGCCAGCAGCTTGGGCGATACGGCCAAAAACATTCAGTACTTC,CASSLGDTAKNIQYF
-,TRBV2,-,TRBJ2-7,TGTGCCAGCAGTTTAGACCAGGGGCGCGAGCAGTACTTC,CASSLDQGREQYF
-,TRBV9,TRBD1,TRBJ2-1,TGTGCCAGCAGCGTGACAGGGGGCTACAATGAGCAGTTCTTC,CASSVTGGYNEQFF
-,TRBV18,TRBD1,TRBJ2-7,TGTGCCAGCTCACCACCGGGACAGACTCTGGACGAGCAGTACTTC,CASSPPGQTLDEQYF
once,TRBV7-2,TRBD2,TRBJ2-3,TGTGCCAGCAGCTTAGATTTCGGGAGGAACACAGATACGCAGTATTTT,CASSLDFGRNTDTQYF
-,TRBV6-5,-,TRBJ1-2,TGTGCCAGCAGCCGTACTGGCCTTGAGGGCTACACCTTC,CASSRTGLEGYTF
-,TRBV5-5,-,TRBJ1-5,TGTGCCAGCAGCCCTGGGGACTCCGCGGATCCTTATAGCAATCAGCCCCAGCATTTT,CASSPGDSADPYSNQPQHF
-,TRBV28,-,TRBJ1-3,TGTGCCAGCAGCCTAACGGACAGCATAAACTCTGGAAACACCATATATTTT,CASSLTDSINSGNTIYF
many,TRBV5-4,-,TRBJ1-5,TGTGCCACCAACAGGGCCGATAGCAATCAGCCCCAGCATTTT,CATNRADSNQPQHF
-,TRBV19,TRBD1,TRBJ2-7,TGTGCCAGTAGTCCGCTCACAGGGGGCTCAAGGTACGAGCAGTACTTC,CASSPLTGGSRYEQYF
-,TRBV28,-,TRBJ2-7,TGTGCCAGCACCAGGAGTGGGATCTACGAGCAGTACTTC,CASTRSGIYEQYF
-,TRBV6-1,-,TRBJ2-7,TGTGCCAGCAGTAGACAGAGCAACTACGAGCAGTACTTC,CASSRQSNYEQYF
-,TRBV2,-,TRBJ2-3,TGTGCCAGCAGAAGACCAGAAGGGGCTGGGACAGATACGCAGTATTTT,CASRRPEGAGTDTQYF
-,TRBV5-1,TRBD2,TRBJ2-2,TGCGCCAGCAGCTGGACTAGCGGGAGGGCGCCAGGGGAGCTGTTTTTT,CASSWTSGRAPGELFF
large,TRBV6-6,-,TRBJ2-2,TGTGCCAGCAGGTCAGGGACGGACACCGGGGAGCTGTTTTTT,CASRSGTDTGELFF
-,TRBV2,-,TRBJ2-7,TGTGCCAGCAGTGAAGCGCTAGCGCGCTCCTACGAGCAGTACTTC,CASSEALARSYEQYF
-,TRBV6-5,-,TRBJ1-2,TGTGCCAGTACGGGGCGATCTGGCTATGGCTACACCTTC,CASTGRSGYGYTF
-,TRBV29-1,-,TRBJ2-3,TGCAGCGTTGAAATCTTTGTAACAGATACGCAGTATTTT,CSVEIFVTDTQYF
few,TRBV4-2,-,TRBJ1-1,TGTGCCAGCAGCCAGACGCAGGGTGACACTGAAGCTTTCTTT,CASSQTQGDTEAFF
once,TRBV7-9,-,TRBJ2-1,TGTGCCAGCAGCTTAGCCGGAGTGGGCAATGAGCAGTTCTTC,CASSLAGVGNEQFF
-,TRBV5-1,TRBD2,TRBJ2-3,TGCGCCAGCAGAGGAGGGCTAGCGGGGAGCACAGATACGCAGTATTTT,CASRGGLAGSTDTQYF
once,TRBV13,TRBD1,TRBJ1-1,TGTGCCAGCAGCCGGGACAGGAGGAACACTGAAGCTTTCTTT,CASSRDRRNTEAFF
few,TRBV19,TRBD1,TRBJ2-2,TGTGCCAGTAGCGACAGGGCCGGGACCGGGGAGCTGTTTTTT,CASSDRAGTGELFF
-,TRBV27,-,TRBJ1-5,TGTGCCAGCAGTTCAGGTGGGGCCGGTCAGCCCCAGCATTTT,CASSSGGAGQPQHF
-,TRBV5-1,TRBD2,TRBJ2-5,TGCGCCAGCAGCTTGCTAGCGGGAGACCAAGAGACCCAGTACTTC,CASSLLAGDQETQYF
-,TRBV10-3,-,TRBJ1-4,TGTGCCACTGGGGCGGCTAATGAAAAACTGTTTTTT,CATGAANEKLFF
-,TRBV6-1,-,TRBJ1-4,TGTGCCAGGGCAGGCTCGCTAGGTGAAAAACTGTTTTTT,CARAGSLGEKLFF